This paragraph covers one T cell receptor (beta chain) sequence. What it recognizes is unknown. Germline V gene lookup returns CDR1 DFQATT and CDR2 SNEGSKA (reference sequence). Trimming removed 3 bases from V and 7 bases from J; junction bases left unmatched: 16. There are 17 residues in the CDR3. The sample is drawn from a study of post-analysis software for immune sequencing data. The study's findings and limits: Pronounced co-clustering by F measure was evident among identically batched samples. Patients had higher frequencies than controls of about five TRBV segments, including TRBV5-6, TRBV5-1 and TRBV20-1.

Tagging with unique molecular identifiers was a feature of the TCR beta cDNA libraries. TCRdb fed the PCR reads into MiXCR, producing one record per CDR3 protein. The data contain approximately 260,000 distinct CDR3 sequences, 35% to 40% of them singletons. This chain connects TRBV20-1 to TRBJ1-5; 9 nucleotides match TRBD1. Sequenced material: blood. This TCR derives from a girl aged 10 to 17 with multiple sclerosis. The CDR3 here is CSASLGHTGTGYQPQHF. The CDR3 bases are TGCAGTGCTAGCCTGGGGCATACCGGGACAGGGTACCAGCCCCAGCATTTT.